This entry concerns a single T cell receptor (beta chain). This sample's time point: pre-treatment baseline. The data derive from a study of blood T cell dynamics during melanoma immunotherapy. Sequencing was performed with immunoSEQ multiplex PCR; in TCRdb, only in-frame clones are kept and a portion is missing. The sample comprises about 10,000 clones, approximately 87% of which are singletons, and about 19% rests with the top ten. V was cut by 1 base and J by 7 bases, with 13 bases left in between. The germline gives CDR1 SGHAT, CDR2 FQNNGV. This CDR3 comprises 15 residues. This sequence joins TRBV11-2 and TRBJ1-4; D remains unclear. Sample: blood, taken from a patient treated with checkpoint blockade. This clonotype was obtained from a human donor with melanoma. CDR3 in DNA: TGTGCCAGCAGCTTAGGGTTAGGGATGGGTGAAAAACTGTTTTTT. Its protein product is CASSLGLGMGEKLFF. The entire variable domain, with the rest obtained from reference TRBV11-2 and TRBJ1-4, is as follows: EAGVAQSPRYKIIEKRQSVAFWCNPISGHATLYWYQQILGQGPKLLIQFQNNGVVDDSQLPKDRFSAERLKGVDSTLKIQPAKLEDSAVYLCASSLGLGMGEKLFFGSGTQLSVL.